These T cell receptor beta chains were read from a single sample in a study of PD-1 blockade in classical Hodgkin lymphoma. Only in-frame clones appear in the TCRdb table, and some are missing; sequencing was by immunoSEQ multiplex PCR. Of some 50,000 clones detected, about 80% appear once; the ten largest clones hold less than 15%. The material was peripheral blood mononuclear cells (PBMCs), obtained before the fourth cycle of nivolumab. The receptors were sampled from a human donor with classical Hodgkin lymphoma. Both conserved end residues are part of each CDR3. The D gene is left open where the match is weak. Size is stated for part of the rows, as once, few or many counts, or as a class when the clone is expanded.

cdr3_aa | cdr3_nt | cdr3_length | d_call | v_call | clone_size | j_call
CSAKQGNSNYGYTF | TGCAGCGCCAAACAGGGGAACAGCAACTATGGCTACACCTTC | 14 | TRBD1 | TRBV29-1 | . | TRBJ1-2
CASSLDLPLSGANVLTF | TGTGCCAGCAGCTTGGACTTACCCCTCTCTGGGGCCAACGTCCTGACTTTC | 17 | . | TRBV5-4 | . | TRBJ2-6
CASSIGQGGLDTQYF | TGCGCCAGCAGTATCGGACAGGGAGGTCTAGATACGCAGTATTTT | 15 | TRBD1 | TRBV10-1 | . | TRBJ2-3
CASSSYRENTEAFF | TGTGCCAGCAGCTCCTACAGGGAGAACACTGAAGCTTTCTTT | 14 | . | TRBV7-9 | . | TRBJ1-1
CASSLSSGRNEQFF | TGTGCCAGTAGTCTGAGTAGCGGGAGAAATGAGCAGTTCTTC | 14 | TRBD2 | TRBV19 | . | TRBJ2-1
CASSKLAGGQGYEQYF | TGTGCCAGTAGTAAGCTAGCGGGAGGGCAGGGCTACGAGCAGTACTTC | 16 | TRBD2 | TRBV19 | . | TRBJ2-7
CASIPLGEGGRGELFF | TGTGCCAGCATCCCTTTGGGAGAGGGAGGGCGCGGGGAGCTGTTTTTT | 16 | TRBD2 | TRBV28 | . | TRBJ2-2
CASSFIAGSYEQYF | TGTGCCAGCAGCTTTATTGCAGGGTCCTACGAGCAGTACTTC | 14 | . | TRBV7-2 | . | TRBJ2-7
CATVSGGSSYNEQFF | TGTGCCACGGTCTCGGGGGGGAGCTCCTACAATGAGCAGTTCTTC | 15 | TRBD2 | TRBV15 | . | TRBJ2-1
CASSQDDRGAEAFF | TGCGCCAGCAGCCAAGACGACAGGGGAGCTGAAGCTTTCTTT | 14 | TRBD1 | TRBV4-1 | . | TRBJ1-1
CASSLRPGLAASGANVLTF | TGCGCCAGCAGCTTGCGACCCGGACTAGCGGCCTCTGGGGCCAACGTCCTGACTTTC | 19 | TRBD2 | TRBV5-1 | . | TRBJ2-6
CASSENNEQFF | TGTGCCAGCAGCGAGAACAATGAGCAGTTCTTC | 11 | . | TRBV11-3 | . | TRBJ2-1
CASSRGQRRNTIYF | TGTGCCAGCAGCCGTGGACAGAGAAGAAACACCATATATTTT | 14 | . | TRBV5-6 | . | TRBJ1-3
CASSSSWTGYEQYF | TGTGCCAGCAGTTCGTCGTGGACAGGGTACGAGCAGTACTTC | 14 | TRBD1 | TRBV28 | . | TRBJ2-7
CASRGTWTESYNEQFF | TGCGCCAGCAGGGGGACATGGACGGAATCCTACAATGAGCAGTTCTTC | 16 | . | TRBV10-2 | . | TRBJ2-1
CASSFLQGDYGYTF | TGTGCCAGCAGCTTTTTACAGGGGGACTATGGCTACACCTTC | 14 | TRBD1 | TRBV7-2 | . | TRBJ1-2
CASSVDFSIYEQFF | TGTGCCAGCAGCGTAGATTTTAGCATCTATGAGCAGTTCTTC | 14 | . | TRBV9 | . | TRBJ2-1
CASSPSLGDSAYEQYF | TGTGCCAGCAGTCCGTCCCTTGGGGACTCCGCTTACGAGCAGTACTTC | 16 | . | TRBV28 | few | TRBJ2-7
CASRSPSGRGTNEQFF | TGTGCCAGCAGATCTCCTAGCGGGAGGGGCACCAATGAGCAGTTCTTC | 16 | TRBD2 | TRBV6-6 | . | TRBJ2-1
CASSTGTPPGGSNQPQHF | TGTGCCAGCAGCACCGGGACACCCCCGGGGGGGAGCAATCAGCCCCAGCATTTT | 18 | . | TRBV21-1 | . | TRBJ1-5
CASSRQGTSGNTIYF | TGTGCCAGTAGCCGACAGGGGACGAGCGGAAACACCATATATTTT | 15 | TRBD1 | TRBV19 | . | TRBJ1-3
CASSTSGSSDTQYF | TGTGCCAGCAGTACTAGCGGGAGCTCAGATACGCAGTATTTT | 14 | TRBD2 | TRBV2 | . | TRBJ2-3
CASRVGQGPYEQYF | TGTGCCAGCAGAGTGGGACAGGGCCCCTACGAGCAGTACTTC | 14 | TRBD1 | TRBV2 | few | TRBJ2-7
CASGRNIQYF | TGTGCCAGCGGCAGGAACATTCAGTACTTC | 10 | . | TRBV2 | once | TRBJ2-4
CASSYSGQITEAFF | TGTGCCAGCAGTTACTCGGGACAGATCACTGAAGCTTTCTTT | 14 | TRBD1 | TRBV6-5 | . | TRBJ1-1
CAISESEYEKLFF | TGTGCCATCAGTGAGTCGGAGTACGAAAAACTGTTTTTT | 13 | . | TRBV10-3 | . | TRBJ1-4
CASSLKGSGEKLFF | TGTGCCAGCAGCTTAAAGGGGAGTGGTGAAAAACTGTTTTTT | 14 | . | TRBV5-6 | . | TRBJ1-4
CASREGGEQFF | TGTGCCAGCAGGGAAGGGGGTGAGCAGTTCTTC | 11 | . | TRBV2 | few | TRBJ2-1
CASSLRRANYGYTF | TGTGCCAGCAGCCTACGGAGGGCTAACTATGGCTACACCTTC | 14 | . | TRBV7-2 | . | TRBJ1-2
CASSYSRYEQYF | TGTGCCAGCAGTTACTCGAGGTACGAGCAGTACTTC | 12 | . | TRBV6-5 | . | TRBJ2-7
CASSPAFSGNTIYF | TGTGCCAGCAGCCCCGCTTTCTCTGGAAACACCATATATTTT | 14 | . | TRBV2 | . | TRBJ1-3
CASSTRQGTYGYTF | TGTGCCAGCAGCACCAGACAGGGAACCTATGGCTACACCTTC | 14 | TRBD1 | TRBV11-2 | . | TRBJ1-2
CASSVSGTGGYEQYF | TGTGCCAGCAGTGTTAGCGGGACAGGGGGTTACGAGCAGTACTTC | 15 | TRBD1 | TRBV2 | . | TRBJ2-7
CASSERVGLAGGSQYF | TGTGCCAGCAGTGAACGAGTGGGACTAGCGGGGGGTTCCCAGTACTTC | 16 | TRBD2 | TRBV6-1 | . | TRBJ2-5
CAILAGFPTYEQYF | TGTGCCATCCTAGCGGGTTTCCCCACCTACGAGCAGTACTTC | 14 | TRBD2 | TRBV10-3 | . | TRBJ2-7
CSGGGSLGYTF | TGCAGTGGGGGGGGCTCACTAGGCTACACCTTC | 11 | . | TRBV20-1 | . | TRBJ1-2
CASSQAPAGRRGTEAFF | TGCGCCAGCAGCCAAGCTCCTGCGGGCCGGCGGGGCACTGAAGCTTTCTTT | 17 | . | TRBV4-1 | . | TRBJ1-1
CASSLVGTTRLQETQYF | TGTGCCAGCAGCTTGGTGGGGACTACGCGGCTGCAAGAGACCCAGTACTTC | 17 | TRBD2 | TRBV5-6 | . | TRBJ2-5
CASSLDLSGALGQYF | TGTGCCAGCAGCTTAGATCTTAGCGGGGCTCTTGGGCAGTATTTT | 15 | TRBD2 | TRBV7-2 | . | TRBJ2-3
CASSPGQNNYGYTF | TGTGCCAGCAGCCCGGGGCAGAACAACTATGGCTACACCTTC | 14 | . | TRBV11-3 | few | TRBJ1-2
CASSTQGVETQYF | TGTGCCAGCAGCACACAGGGGGTGGAGACCCAGTACTTC | 13 | TRBD1 | TRBV7-9 | few | TRBJ2-5
CASSPENQQETQYF | TGTGCCAGCAGCCCTGAGAATCAGCAAGAGACCCAGTACTTC | 14 | . | TRBV11-3 | . | TRBJ2-5
CASSFILRTDTQYF | TGCGCCAGCAGCTTTATTCTTCGCACAGATACGCAGTATTTT | 14 | . | TRBV5-1 | . | TRBJ2-3
CASSYSEGAYEQYF | TGTGCCAGCAGTTACTCAGAGGGGGCCTACGAGCAGTACTTC | 14 | . | TRBV6-5 | . | TRBJ2-7